This TCR beta chain was captured by sequencing in a study of T cells in Graves' hyperthyroidism and ophthalmopathy. The study, taken as a whole, reports: A model using 13 V-J features told ophthalmopathy apart from stable hyperthyroidism. Most clonotypes that expanded in the thyroid above 0.001 also showed up in blood.

Using RNA transcripts as the source, TCR beta CDR3 regions were amplified. During a first-round RT-PCR of the TCR CDR3, the HTBI primer set was used. One entry per CDR3 protein, called by TCRdb with MiXCR from the multiplex PCR reads. The profile shows around 450,000 distinct CDR3 sequences, approximately 15% of them singletons. This clonotype was counted many times. Antigen specificity is unknown. In germline, CDR1 is MNHNY, CDR2 SVGAGI (reference sequence). V was cut by 0 bases and J by 4 bases, with 12 bases left in between. The CDR3 spans 15 residues. Input material: blood. The clonotype originates from a woman under 30 with Graves' hyperthyroidism. The rearrangement joins TRBV6-6 to TRBJ1-1, with D hard to call. CDR3 protein: CASSYSRRGFTEAFF. The CDR3 DNA is TGTGCCAGCAGTTACTCGAGGCGCGGGTTCACTGAAGCTTTCTTT.